This paragraph reports one T cell receptor beta chain. Its matching antigen is unknown. The sample originates from a study of response to subunit inactivated influenza vaccine. General study findings and limits: T cells newly recruited by each seasonal influenza vaccination are few, the authors suggested.

One entry per CDR3 protein, called by TCRdb with MiXCR from the RT-PCR reads. Of hundreds of thousands of distinct CDR3 sequences in the sample, 14% are singletons; the top ten hold less than 9%. This receptor was taken from a man aged 50 to 60 who received an inactivated influenza vaccine. Sequenced here: PBMCs from blood, sampled 14 to 15 days before vaccination.

The CDR3 DNA sequence: TGTGCCAGCAGCGCGACAGGGGCCCCCTATAATTCACCCCTCCACTTT. This sequence encodes CASSATGAPYNSPLHF. The chain has TRBV13 and TRBJ1-6; TRBD1 agrees at 8 bases. Per the germline V gene, CDR1 is PRHDT and CDR2 is FYEKMQ (reference sequence). The CDR3 loop spans 16 amino acids. The V and J ends lost 5 bases and 2 bases, in that order; junction bases with no gene match: 5.